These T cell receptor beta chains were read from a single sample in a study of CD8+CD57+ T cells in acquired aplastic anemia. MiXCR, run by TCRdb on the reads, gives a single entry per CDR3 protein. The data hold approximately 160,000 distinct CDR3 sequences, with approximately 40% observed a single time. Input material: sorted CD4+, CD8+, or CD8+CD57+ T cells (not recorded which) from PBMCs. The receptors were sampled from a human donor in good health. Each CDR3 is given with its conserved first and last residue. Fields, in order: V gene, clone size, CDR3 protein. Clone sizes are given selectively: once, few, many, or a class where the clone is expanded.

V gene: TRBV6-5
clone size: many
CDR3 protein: CASSYAGVGNQPQHF

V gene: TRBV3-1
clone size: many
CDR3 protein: CASSQGTGGFGYTF

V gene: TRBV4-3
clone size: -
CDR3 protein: CASSQEDRNYGYTF

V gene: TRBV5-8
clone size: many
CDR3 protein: CASSALAFTDTQYF

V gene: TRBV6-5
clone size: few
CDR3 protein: CASSYSSAGNTNYGYTF

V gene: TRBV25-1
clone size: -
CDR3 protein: CASSQTSGFTDTQYF

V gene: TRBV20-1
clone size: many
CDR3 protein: CSAWGTGTNYGYTF

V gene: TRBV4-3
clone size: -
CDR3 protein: CASSQDFPLTGGNSPLHF

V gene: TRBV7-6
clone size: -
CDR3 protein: CASSLGPGGSPLHF

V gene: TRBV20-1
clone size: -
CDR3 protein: CSASPQKGPYEQYF